These 23 T cell receptor beta chains were all obtained from the same sample, sequenced in a study of metastatic and nonmetastatic thyroid tumors (dated by TCRdb to the early 2020s). The library was prepared using PCR. TCRdb records Illumina HiSeq 4000 as the sequencer. TCRdb's own reprocessing of the public reads used fastp at Q25 and MiXCR and kept productive beta chains. The sample profile shows some 40,000 clones; approximately 20% of them were found once. The ten largest clones take up roughly an eighth of the sample. None of the patients had been given any treatment before thyroid surgery. Sequenced: tumor tissue. These receptors all stem from a female donor with papillary thyroid cancer or a benign thyroid nodule (not recorded which). Some clones in this sample may be carry-over from other donors' samples.

This clone was seen ten or more times. The chain has TRBV20-1 and TRBJ2-7; no clear D. The CDR3 extends over 13 amino acids. V gave up 5 bases and J gave up 2 bases, with 13 bases separating them. Germline V lookup: CDR1 DFQATT, CDR2 SNEGSKA (reference sequence). Here the CDR3 DNA reads TGCAGTGCTCCAAAGTCTGGGGCCTACGAGCAGTACTTC. It is translated as CSAPKSGAYEQYF.

The chain recombines TRBV3-1 with TRBJ1-4; 10 bases are shared with TRBD1. This CDR3 has 16 residues. The V gene end was trimmed by 2 bases and the J gene end by 8 bases; junction bases not matched to a gene: 8. From germline, CDR1 is LGHDT and CDR2 YNNKEL (reference sequence). CDR3: CASSQQPGQGREKLFF. The CDR3 DNA sequence: TGTGCCAGCAGCCAACAACCGGGACAGGGGCGGGAAAAACTGTTTTTT.

In this sample, this clone turned up many times. The chain has TRBV19 and TRBJ1-1, with TRBD1 identical over 8 bases. This CDR3 is 15 amino acids long. CDR1 and CDR2 (germline): LNHDA, SQIVND (reference sequence). Trimming took 3 bases from V and 4 from J; bases not matched to a gene: 7. As DNA, the CDR3 is TGTGCCAGTAGTATTTCAGGGGGCTTGAGCACTGAAGCTTTCTTT. This codes for CASSISGGLSTEAFF. Drawing the rest from reference TRBV19 and TRBJ1-1, the complete variable domain is DGGITQSPKYLFRKEGQNVTLSCEQNLNHDAMYWYRQDPGQGLRLIYYSQIVNDFQKGDIAEGYSVSREKKESFPLTVTSAQKNPTAFYLCASSISGGLSTEAFFGQGTRLTVV.

This clone was seen a single time. This chain joins TRBV18 and TRBJ2-2; D call uncertain. Germline CDR1 reads KGHSH; CDR2 reads LQKENI. The CDR3 has 14 residues. The germline V and J ends were trimmed by 3 bases and 1 base, with 6 bases remaining between them. The CDR3 protein is CASSPPRNTGELFF. The CDR3 DNA reads TGTGCCAGCTCACCGCCGCGGAACACCGGGGAGCTGTTTTTT. The full variable domain, rest sourced from reference TRBV18 and TRBJ2-2, is NAGVMQNPRHLVRRRGQEARLRCSPMKGHSHVYWYRQLPEEGLKFMVYLQKENIIDESGMPKERFSAEFPKEGPSILRIQQVVRGDSAAYFCASSPPRNTGELFFGEGSRLTVL.

The chain uses TRBV4-3 and TRBJ2-2; 7 nucleotides align to TRBD1. Germline V gene data show CDR1 as LGHNA and CDR2 as YSLEER. The V segment lost 1 base and the J segment 5 bases; nucleotides outside the gene matches: 4. The CDR3 is 15 amino acids. The CDR3 here is CASSQVYRGTGELFF. In DNA, the CDR3 is TGCGCCAGCAGCCAAGTCTACAGGGGTACCGGGGAGCTGTTTTTT.

This clone has ten or more counts. This rearrangement joins TRBV6-1 to TRBJ1-2; TRBD1 might be the D (5 bases). The germline V and J ends were trimmed by 6 bases and 0 bases, with 14 bases remaining between them. Germline CDR1 reads MNHNS; CDR2 reads SASEGT. CDR3 length: 15 residues. CDR3 nucleotides: TGTGCCAGCAGAGAAAAGGGGAAGGCTAACTATGGCTACACCTTC. Translation gives CASREKGKANYGYTF.

In its sample, this clone was seen many times. The V call is TRBV5-4, the J call TRBJ1-2, with no clear D. Germline CDR1 and CDR2: SGHNT and YYREEE (reference sequence). The CDR3 is made up of 13 amino acids. V lost 4 bases to trimming and J lost 4 bases, with 11 bases between them. The CDR3 DNA is TGTGCCAGCAGCCTCCCGGACGGCTATGGCTACACCTTC. Translating gives CASSLPDGYGYTF.

This clone was observed a few times. Possible read error: a much larger clone is one base away. Other DNA sequences in the same sample also yield this CDR3. This chain uses TRBV29-1 with TRBJ1-2; D is perhaps TRBD1 (5 bases). V shed 7 bases and J shed 4 bases, with 16 bases lying between them. The CDR3 is 13 amino acids. Germline CDR1 SQVTM, CDR2 ANQGSEA. CDR3: CSARQGASYGYTF. The CDR3 DNA sequence: TGCAGCGCCAGGCAGGGTGCTAGCTATGGCTACACCTTC.

Of note for this clone: A single base separates this from a much larger clone, so it may be a read error. Other DNA sequences within the sample encode an identical CDR3. The V call is TRBV4-1, the J call TRBJ1-5; 7 nucleotides match TRBD1. This CDR3 has 16 residues. CDR1 and CDR2 from the germline V gene are MGHRA and YSYEKL. Unmatched junction bases numbered 9, after V lost 0 bases and J lost 7 bases. CDR3 loop: CASSQDRWTGGQPQHF. In DNA form, the CDR3 reads TGCGCCAGCAGCCAAGATAGGTGGACAGGAGGACAGCCCCAGCATTTT.

This clone was picked up many times. This sample includes further DNA sequences coding for the same CDR3. This chain uses TRBV7-9 with TRBJ1-4; 8 bases agree with TRBD1. This CDR3 spans 17 amino acids. Germline trimming cut 1 base from V and 4 bases from J; bases unmatched to any gene: 8. Germline V gives CDR1 SEHNR, CDR2 FQNEAQ (reference sequence). CDR3 residues: CASSLVGRGRINEKLFF. The CDR3 DNA sequence: TGTGCCAGCAGCTTAGTGGGCAGGGGGCGGATTAATGAAAAACTGTTTTTT.

This clone is judged medium-sized. The chain combines TRBV18 with TRBJ2-7, with D uncertain. CDR3 size: 13 residues. From germline, CDR1 is KGHSH and CDR2 LQKENI. V was pared by 1 base and J by 1 base, with 5 bases between. The CDR3: CASSPRVSYEQYF. The CDR3 DNA reads as TGTGCCAGCTCACCACGGGTTTCCTACGAGCAGTACTTC.

This clone was observed many times. V is TRBV27 and J is TRBJ2-1; D gene uncertain. CDR1 is MNHEY, CDR2 SMNVEV, per germline (reference sequence). The CDR3 extends over 14 amino acids. V was shortened by 3 bases and J by 7 bases, with 13 bases between the two germline ends. As DNA, the CDR3 is TGTGCCAGCAGTTTCTTTGCTCCCCCGAATGAGCAGTTCTTC. Translated, it gives CASSFFAPPNEQFF.

This sequence joins TRBV4-1 and TRBJ2-5; 9 bases map to TRBD2. V lost 1 base to trimming and J lost 5 bases; unmatched junction nucleotides: 8. The CDR3 spans 16 residues. The germline V gene encodes CDR1 MGHRA and CDR2 YSYEKL. The CDR3 DNA sequence: TGCGCCAGCAGCCAAGGGGAACGAAGCGGGGGGGAGACCCAGTACTTC. The encoded protein is CASSQGERSGGETQYF.

This clone appeared many times. The gene calls are TRBV7-9 and TRBJ2-1; 9 nucleotides match TRBD2. From germline, CDR1 is SEHNR and CDR2 FQNEAQ (reference sequence). Unmatched junction bases numbered 9, after V lost 7 bases and J lost 2 bases. The CDR3 has 16 amino acids. CDR3 coding DNA: TGTGCCAGCACCGAATTGACTAGCGGTCCCTACAATGAGCAGTTCTTC. Translation: CASTELTSGPYNEQFF.

At least ten counts were recorded for this clone. The V gene is TRBV6-2 or TRBV6-3, the J gene TRBJ1-5, with D tentatively TRBD1 (5 bases). This CDR3 contains 17 residues. The germline V gene has CDR1 MNHEY and CDR2 SVGEGT. Trimming left V 1 base short and J 3 bases short, with 16 bases between. CDR3 sequence: CASSYFPQTDFNQPQHF. CDR3 nucleotide sequence: TGTGCCAGCAGTTACTTCCCCCAGACAGACTTCAATCAGCCCCAGCATTTT.

In the case of this clone: This may come from a read error, since a much larger clone is one base off. The genes are TRBV11-2 and TRBJ2-1; 7 positions agree with TRBD2. Germline CDR1 reads SGHAT; CDR2 reads FQNNGV. This CDR3 has 15 amino acids. The V and J ends lost 3 bases and 9 bases, in that order; junction bases with no gene match: 11. The DNA for the CDR3 is TGTGCCAGCAGCTTGACTAGCAGGAGGGCCGGTGAGCAGTTCTTC. This encodes CASSLTSRRAGEQFF.

In this sample, this clone turned up many times. The chain uses TRBV12-3 or TRBV12-4 and TRBJ2-2, with D unresolved. The CDR3 length is 14 residues. The ends were cut back, 3 bases at V and 1 base at J, with 6 bases in the middle. CDR3 residues: CASSFDGNTGELFF. CDR3 bases: TGTGCCAGCAGTTTTGACGGGAACACCGGGGAGCTGTTTTTT.

The chain uses TRBV5-1 and TRBJ2-3; no definite D call. This CDR3 region has 13 residues. CDR1 and CDR2 from the germline V gene are SGHRS and YFSETQ. V was pared by 6 bases and J by 0 bases, with 8 bases between. In DNA form, the CDR3 reads TGCGCCAGCATCTTTTACAGCACAGATACGCAGTATTTT. Translating it yields CASIFYSTDTQYF.

In regard to this clone: A much larger clone differs from this one at a single base, so this may be a read error. The chain has TRBV5-6 and TRBJ1-2; weak D call: TRBD1 (5 bases). V lost 2 bases and J lost 10, with 15 bases in between. The CDR3 has 13 amino acids. Germline assignment: CDR1 SGHDT and CDR2 YYEEEE. For the CDR3, the DNA is TGTGCCAGCAGCTTAGGTCCAGGGAAGGTCTACACCTTC. This codes for CASSLGPGKVYTF.

There are many counts of this clone. The J gene is TRBJ2-1, the V gene TRBV11-2; D may be TRBD2 (6 bases). V was cut by 4 bases and J by 7 bases, with 14 bases left in between. Germline V gene lookup returns CDR1 SGHAT and CDR2 FQNNGV. CDR3 length: 14 amino acids. The DNA of the CDR3 is TGTGCCAGCAGCTCATTGCGGGGTTTAAATGAGCAGTTCTTC. Translated, it gives CASSSLRGLNEQFF.

This clone came up many times. This chain joins TRBV20-1 and TRBJ1-6; possibly TRBD1 for D (6 bases). The CDR3 is made up of 14 amino acids. The V end was cut by 4 bases, the J end by 5 bases, with 12 bases between. CDR1 DFQATT and CDR2 SNEGSKA come from the germline V gene (reference sequence). The CDR3 sequence is CSAKGGFHNSPLHF. CDR3 bases: TGCAGTGCTAAGGGGGGATTCCATAATTCACCCCTCCACTTT.

This clone occurred many times. V is TRBV5-8 and J is TRBJ2-2, with D unresolved. The length of the CDR3 is 14 residues. Germline CDR1 reads SGHTS; CDR2 reads YDEGEE. Trimming left V 6 bases short and J 0 bases short, with 9 bases between. The CDR3 loop reads CASKRHPNTGELFF. CDR3 sequence (DNA): TGTGCCAGCAAAAGGCATCCGAACACCGGGGAGCTGTTTTTT.

This clone is judged medium-sized. The chain recombines TRBV7-9 with TRBJ2-1; TRBD2 aligns across 8 bases. This CDR3 spans 15 amino acids. Germline CDR1 reads SEHNR; CDR2 reads FQNEAQ (reference sequence). Germline trimming cut 5 bases from V and 4 bases from J; bases unmatched to any gene: 7. Here the CDR3 reads CASSVGGGPYNEQFF. Written as DNA, the CDR3 is TGTGCCAGCAGCGTCGGCGGGGGGCCATACAATGAGCAGTTCTTC. The full variable domain, with the rest looked up from reference TRBV7-9 and TRBJ2-1, is DTGVSQNPRHKITKRGQNVTFRCDPISEHNRLYWYRQTLGQGPEFLTYFQNEAQLEKSRLLSDRFSAERPKGSFSTLEIQRTEQGDSAMYLCASSVGGGPYNEQFFGPGTRLTVL.